Below are 16 T cell receptor beta chains sequenced from a single sample in a study of blood T cell repertoires in COVID-19. The method was immunoSEQ multiplex PCR; TCRdb's version includes in-frame clones alone and lacks a portion of them. The sample consists of about 210,000 clones, over 80% of them appearing once. Sequenced: PBMCs or T cells enriched from blood (not recorded which). The receptor source for this set is a man aged 18-30 years with acute COVID-19.

The chain recombines TRBV11-3 with TRBJ2-1; 8 bases are a match to TRBD2. V dropped 0 bases and J dropped 5; count of bases not matched to a gene: 12. In germline, CDR1 is SGHNT, CDR2 YENEEA. The CDR3 is 18 amino acids. CDR3 in amino acids: CASSLERVKRERNNEQFF. The CDR3 region has the DNA TGTGCCAGCAGCTTAGAAAGGGTTAAGCGGGAGAGGAACAATGAGCAGTTCTTC.

J is TRBJ2-7 and V is TRBV5-6; TRBD1 matches 8 bases. The CDR3 runs to 15 residues. The germline gives CDR1 SGHDT, CDR2 YYEEEE. V was clipped by 3 bases and J by 3 bases; unmatched bases: 8. The CDR3 DNA follows: TGTGCCAGCAGCTACTCCAGGGGGCTCTACTACGAGCAGTACTTC. Protein sequence: CASSYSRGLYYEQYF. Drawing the rest from reference TRBV5-6 and TRBJ2-7, the complete variable domain is DAGVTQSPTHLIKTRGQQVTLRCSPKSGHDTVSWYQQALGQGPQFIFQYYEEEERQRGNFPDRFSGHQFPNYSSELNVNALLLGDSALYLCASSYSRGLYYEQYFGPGTRLTVT.

The chain links TRBV7-2 to TRBJ2-3, with 11 bases identical to TRBD2. CDR1 and CDR2 from the germline V gene are SGHTA and FQGNSA. This CDR3 contains 19 residues. The ends lost 4 bases at V and 1 base at J; junction bases unmatched: 13. CDR3 protein: CASSSPGGSGRVGTDTQYF. The DNA for the CDR3 is TGTGCCAGCAGCTCACCTGGGGGTAGCGGGAGGGTTGGCACAGATACGCAGTATTTT. Full variable domain (rest looked up from reference TRBV7-2 and TRBJ2-3): GAGVSQSPSNKVTEKGKDVELRCDPISGHTALYWYRQSLGQGLEFLIYFQGNSAPDKSGLPSDRFSAERTGGSVSTLTIQRTQQEDSAVYLCASSSPGGSGRVGTDTQYFGPGTRLTVL.

This rearrangement joins TRBV18 to TRBJ2-7; TRBD2 matches at 8 bases. Per germline, CDR1 KGHSH and CDR2 LQKENI. The CDR3 loop spans 15 amino acids. The junction had 7 bases not matched to a gene; V was cut back by 3 bases and J by 3 bases. CDR3 nucleotide sequence: TGTGCCAGCTCACCCGTTAGCGGGAAAGTCTACGAGCAGTACTTC. It encodes CASSPVSGKVYEQYF.

This chain links TRBV5-1 with TRBJ2-1; a possible D gene is TRBD1 (6 bases). Trimming took off 0 bases at V and 2 bases at J, with 21 bases between the two ends. The CDR3 totals 19 residues. Germline CDR1 and CDR2: SGHRS and YFSETQ. The CDR3 region is CASSLAQTGQSGPYNEQFF. The CDR3 DNA reads as TGCGCCAGCAGCTTGGCACAAACAGGACAGTCGGGGCCCTACAATGAGCAGTTCTTC.

The chain couples TRBV2 to TRBJ2-3; 13 bases agree with TRBD2. Germline loops: CDR1 SNHLY, CDR2 FYNNEI. This CDR3 is 17 amino acids long. V was clipped by 5 bases and J by 2 bases; unmatched bases: 7. Here the CDR3 DNA reads TGTGCCAGCAGTAGCGGACTAGCGGGAGAGGACACAGATACGCAGTATTTT. Translation: CASSSGLAGEDTDTQYF.

Here the CDR3 DNA reads TGTGCCAGCAGCTTAGCCCGGGGGGGTGGTAATGAGCAGTTCTTC. Encoded protein: CASSLARGGGNEQFF. V and J are TRBV7-8 and TRBJ2-1; 8 bases are shared with TRBD2. Germline lookup yields CDR1 SGHVS and CDR2 FQNEAQ. The CDR3 contains 15 residues. Trimming removed 0 bases from V and 7 bases from J; junction bases left unmatched: 5. The entire variable domain, with the rest obtained from reference TRBV7-8 and TRBJ2-1, is as follows: GAGVSQSPRYKVAKRGQDVALRCDPISGHVSLFWYQQALGQGPEFLTYFQNEAQLDKSGLPSDRFFAERPEGSVSTLKIQRTQQEDSAVYLCASSLARGGGNEQFFGPGTRLTVL.

V usage is TRBV6-2 or TRBV6-3 and J usage is TRBJ2-5; 9 bases agree with TRBD2. The CDR3 has 15 residues. Germline values: CDR1 MNHEY, CDR2 SVGEGT. Trimming took 3 bases from V and 3 from J; bases not matched to a gene: 5. CDR3 DNA sequence: TGTGCCAGCAGTTATGGGGCTAGCGGGAAAGAGACCCAGTACTTC. It is translated as CASSYGASGKETQYF.

The chain combines TRBV29-1 with TRBJ2-7; D is perhaps TRBD2 (5 bases). Per the germline V gene, CDR1 is SQVTM and CDR2 is ANQGSEA. The CDR3 is 12 residues long. V was shortened by 3 bases and J by 1 base, with 7 bases between the two germline ends. The CDR3: CSVEDLSYEQYF. CDR3 bases: TGCAGCGTTGAGGACTTGTCCTACGAGCAGTACTTC.

The rearrangement links TRBV29-1 to TRBJ1-1, with 7 bases that match TRBD1. Germline V gene lookup returns CDR1 SQVTM and CDR2 ANQGSEA. This CDR3 has 12 residues. V lost 4 bases and J lost 5; bases outside the gene matches: 4. The CDR3 is CSVVTGYTEAFF. DNA for the CDR3: TGCAGCGTTGTGACAGGGTATACTGAAGCTTTCTTT. Full variable domain (rest looked up from reference TRBV29-1 and TRBJ1-1): SAVISQKPSRDICQRGTSLTIQCQVDSQVTMMFWYRQQPGQSLTLIATANQGSEATYESGFVIDKFPISRPNLTFSTLTVSNMSPEDSSIYLCSVVTGYTEAFFGQGTRLTVV.

As DNA, the CDR3 is TGTGCCAGCAGTTCCCCAGGGGGGATCGTCTATGGCTACACCTTC. This gives the protein CASSSPGGIVYGYTF. The gene calls are TRBV28 and TRBJ1-2; the match to TRBD1 covers 7 bases. Germline CDR1 and CDR2: MDHEN and SYDVKM. The CDR3 extends over 15 amino acids. Trimming removed 4 bases from V and 4 bases from J; junction bases left unmatched: 9.

The CDR3 DNA sequence: TGTGCCACCAGTGACCGGAATCAGCCCCAGCATTTT. It codes for CATSDRNQPQHF. The V and J genes are TRBV24-1 and TRBJ1-5; D call uncertain. Trimming cost V 4 bases and J 4 bases, with 4 bases left between them. The CDR3 runs 12 residues. The germline V gene encodes CDR1 KGHDR and CDR2 SFDVKD.

The genes are TRBV4-2 and TRBJ2-2, with 11 positions matching TRBD2. CDR1 LGHNA and CDR2 YNFKEQ come from the germline V gene. J gave up 3 bases and V 2 bases, and 8 bases lay outside the gene matches. The CDR3 is 18 amino acids. This chain's CDR3 is CASSQTVAGGLHTGELFF. The CDR3 DNA reads as TGTGCCAGCAGCCAAACGGTAGCGGGAGGGCTACACACCGGGGAGCTGTTTTTT.

The rearrangement links TRBV28 to TRBJ2-2, with 9 bases that match TRBD1. V was clipped by 6 bases and J by 3 bases; unmatched bases: 8. The CDR3 sequence is 16 residues long. The germline V gene encodes CDR1 MDHEN and CDR2 SYDVKM. The CDR3 DNA reads TGTGCCAGCAGCACGGGACAGGGAGGCGACACCGGGGAGCTGTTTTTT. Amino acid sequence: CASSTGQGGDTGELFF.

V is TRBV6-5 and J is TRBJ2-7; D may be TRBD2 (5 bases). Trimming shortened V by 0 bases and J by 0 bases, and 9 bases separated the two germline ends. The germline V gene encodes CDR1 MNHEY and CDR2 SVGAGI. The CDR3 has 15 amino acids. The CDR3 loop is CASSYSSGGSYEQYF. CDR3 nucleotide sequence: TGTGCCAGCAGTTACTCCAGCGGAGGCTCCTACGAGCAGTACTTC.

This clone was recorded many times. The chain couples TRBV30 to TRBJ1-3; D is undetermined. The V and J ends lost 2 bases and 0 bases respectively, with 5 bases between them. The CDR3 is 13 amino acids. The germline V gene has CDR1 GTSNPN and CDR2 SVGIG (reference sequence). The CDR3 region has the DNA TGTGCCTGGAGTCGAGGCTCTGGAAACACCATATATTTT. Its protein is CAWSRGSGNTIYF.